One and the same sample provided the 24 T cell receptor beta chains below, sequenced in a study of PD-L1 blockade in urothelial cancer. Measured with immunoSEQ multiplex PCR; TCRdb has only the in-frame clones, and not every one. The table records about 84,000 clones, 90% of them present only once. Here the sequenced sample was PBMCs, taken around atezolizumab (anti-PD-L1) treatment. The receptor set was obtained from a man aged 55-75 years with urothelial cancer.

The V call is TRBV6-5, the J call TRBJ2-3; 7 bases line up with TRBD2. Per germline, CDR1 MNHEY and CDR2 SVGAGI. The ends lost 8 bases at V and 4 bases at J; junction bases unmatched: 12. This CDR3 contains 15 residues. The CDR3 sequence is CASAYGGVRADTQYF. The DNA of the CDR3 is TGTGCCAGCGCCTATGGGGGGGTTCGGGCAGATACGCAGTATTTT.

This clone was counted between two and nine times. The V gene is TRBV4-1, the J gene TRBJ2-3; D uncertain. Trimming removed 0 bases at V and 0 bases at J, with 16 bases between. The CDR3 consists of 18 residues. The V gene's germline CDR1 is MGHRA and CDR2 YSYEKL. CDR3 amino acids: CASSQEAALASSTDTQYF. The DNA of the CDR3 is TGCGCCAGCAGCCAAGAGGCTGCCCTCGCATCTAGCACAGATACGCAGTATTTT.

This chain uses TRBV29-1 with TRBJ2-4; a weak D match, TRBD2 (6 bases). The CDR3 contains 11 residues. The germline V gene encodes CDR1 SQVTM and CDR2 ANQGSEA. V lost 7 bases and J 6 bases, leaving 10 bases between the germline ends. CDR3 region: CSASGGNIQYF. The DNA of the CDR3 is TGCAGCGCCTCCGGGGGAAACATTCAGTACTTC.

The V gene is TRBV7-2, the J gene TRBJ2-1, with D uncertain. CDR1 and CDR2 (germline): SGHTA, FQGNSA. The V gene lost 3 bases and the J gene lost 8 bases, with 8 bases spanning the gap. This CDR3 comprises 12 residues. CDR3 nucleotide sequence: TGTGCCAGCAGCTTTAGAGGCGATGAGCAGTTCTTC. Translation: CASSFRGDEQFF.

The chain recombines TRBV9 with TRBJ2-5, with 7 bases identical to TRBD1. The CDR3 consists of 15 residues. Per the germline V gene, CDR1 is SGDLS and CDR2 is YYNGEE. J was trimmed by 1 base and V by 4 bases; bases with no gene match: 7. CDR3 in amino acids: CASSPGGVLQETQYF. CDR3 sequence (DNA): TGTGCCAGCAGCCCAGGGGGTGTTCTCCAAGAGACCCAGTACTTC.

V usage is TRBV5-1 and J usage is TRBJ2-1; 8 bases map to TRBD1. The germline gives CDR1 SGHRS, CDR2 YFSETQ. The CDR3 is 15 amino acids. Trimming removed 0 bases from V and 5 bases from J; junction bases left unmatched: 4. Written as DNA, the CDR3 is TGCGCCAGCAGCTTGGGGGGGACAGGAGACAATGAGCAGTTCTTC. This translates into CASSLGGTGDNEQFF.

The sample holds one count of this clone. V usage is TRBV7-9 and J usage is TRBJ2-3, with D tentatively TRBD2 (6 bases). This CDR3 contains 14 residues. CDR1 and CDR2 (germline): SEHNR, FQNEAQ (reference sequence). Trimming left V 7 bases short and J 8 bases short, with 19 bases between. CDR3 nucleotide sequence: TGTGCCAGCAACCCTGAGCGGTCCGGGGGTACGCAGTATTTT. This encodes CASNPERSGGTQYF.

The chain has TRBV19 and TRBJ1-6; 8 bases match TRBD1. From germline, CDR1 is LNHDA and CDR2 SQIVND (reference sequence). Trimming at V came to 10 bases and at J to 3 bases, leaving 8 bases not matched to a gene. This CDR3 has 15 amino acids. In nucleotides, the CDR3 is TGTGCCACACAACAGGGGGAGCACTATAATTCACCCCTCCACTTT. This translates into CATQQGEHYNSPLHF.

V is TRBV5-1 and J is TRBJ2-2; D may be TRBD2 (6 bases). Per germline, CDR1 SGHRS and CDR2 YFSETQ. V gave up 3 bases and J gave up 4 bases, with 16 bases separating them. CDR3 size: 16 residues. The CDR3 spells CASSSLPAGSTGELFF. The CDR3 nucleotides read TGCGCCAGCAGCTCCCTCCCGGCGGGAAGCACCGGGGAGCTGTTTTTT.

This sequence joins TRBV30 and TRBJ2-2, with D maybe TRBD2 (5 bases). The V end was cut by 1 base, the J end by 0 bases, with 9 bases between. This CDR3 is 15 amino acids long. Germline lookup yields CDR1 GTSNPN and CDR2 SVGIG (reference sequence). The CDR3 region has the DNA TGTGCCTGGAGTGCAGTCGGGGCGAACACCGGGGAGCTGTTTTTT. This gives the protein CAWSAVGANTGELFF.

The chain links TRBV11-3 to TRBJ2-3; a weak D match, TRBD2 (5 bases). V was cut by 2 bases and J by 2 bases, with 8 bases left in between. This CDR3 is built from 14 residues. Germline CDR1 SGHNT, CDR2 YENEEA. In DNA form, the CDR3 reads TGTGCCAGCAGCTTAACGGGAAACACAGATACGCAGTATTTT. It encodes CASSLTGNTDTQYF.

This chain links TRBV9 with TRBJ2-7; the D is unclear. The CDR3 totals 13 residues. V lost 0 bases and J lost 6, with 10 bases in between. Per the germline V gene, CDR1 is SGDLS and CDR2 is YYNGEE. CDR3 protein: CASSVGGDREQYF. CDR3 nucleotides: TGTGCCAGCAGCGTAGGAGGAGACCGCGAGCAGTACTTC.

The chain joins TRBV6-5 to TRBJ1-3, with D tentatively TRBD1 (5 bases). V was trimmed by 0 bases and J by 8 bases, leaving 11 bases between them. CDR1 is MNHEY and CDR2 is SVGAGI in the germline V gene. The CDR3 has 14 residues. Written as DNA, the CDR3 is TGTGCCAGCAGTTACTCGAGGGGAGGGGACACCATATATTTT. Translated, it gives CASSYSRGGDTIYF.

Only one count was recorded for this clone. V usage is TRBV18 and J usage is TRBJ2-1; 10 bases fit TRBD2. Germline CDR1 is KGHSH and CDR2 is LQKENI. This CDR3 contains 15 residues. V lost 5 bases, J lost 5 bases, and 6 bases stayed unmatched. As DNA, the CDR3 is TGTGCCAGCTCAGCAAGGACTAGCGGTCACAATGAGCAGTTCTTC. Amino acids: CASSARTSGHNEQFF.

The V gene is TRBV9, the J gene TRBJ2-3; TRBD2 aligns across 7 bases. Germline CDR1 SGDLS, CDR2 YYNGEE. V lost 6 bases, J lost 3 bases, and 7 bases stayed unmatched. This CDR3 comprises 14 residues. The CDR3 loop is CASTGGSMTDTQYF. The CDR3 DNA sequence: TGTGCCAGCACTGGCGGGAGTATGACAGATACGCAGTATTTT. Together with reference TRBV9 and TRBJ2-3, the CDR3 gives the full variable domain: DSGVTQTPKHLITATGQRVTLRCSPRSGDLSVYWYQQSLDQGLQFLIQYYNGEERAKGNILERFSAQQFPDLHSELNLSSLELGDSALYFCASTGGSMTDTQYFGPGTRLTVL.

The gene calls are TRBV11-3 and TRBJ2-1; the match to TRBD1 covers 7 bases. The V segment lost 5 bases and the J segment 3 bases; nucleotides outside the gene matches: 1. Germline CDR1 and CDR2: SGHNT and YENEEA. The CDR3 has 13 residues. In DNA form, the CDR3 reads TGTGCCAGCAGCCAGGGGGACTACAATGAGCAGTTCTTC. Residues: CASSQGDYNEQFF. The full variable domain, rest sourced from reference TRBV11-3 and TRBJ2-1, is EAGVVQSPRYKIIEKKQPVAFWCNPISGHNTLYWYLQNLGQGPELLIRYENEEAVDDSQLPKDRFSAERLKGVDSTLKIQPAELGDSAVYLCASSQGDYNEQFFGPGTRLTVL.

This chain links TRBV27 with TRBJ2-7, with a weak D call TRBD1 (6 bases). The CDR3 totals 13 residues. Trimming took off 1 base at V and 4 bases at J, with 8 bases between the two ends. Looked up from germline, CDR1 is MNHEY and CDR2 is SMNVEV (reference sequence). DNA of the CDR3: TGTGCCAGCAGTTTATTACAGGGTTACGAGCAGTACTTC. This codes for CASSLLQGYEQYF.

J is TRBJ1-1 and V is TRBV5-4; the D is unclear. The CDR3 is 14 amino acids. The V gene lost 0 bases and the J gene lost 7 bases, with 13 bases spanning the gap. Germline V gene sequence: CDR1 SGHNT, CDR2 YYREEE (reference sequence). CDR3 in DNA: TGTGCCAGCAGCTTGGTCTCCCCGGGAGGTGAAGCTTTCTTT. This codes for CASSLVSPGGEAFF.

J is TRBJ1-1 and V is TRBV2, with a weak D call TRBD1 (6 bases). The CDR3 covers 14 residues. V was pared by 2 bases and J by 6 bases, with 13 bases between. The germline V gene encodes CDR1 SNHLY and CDR2 FYNNEI. In DNA form, the CDR3 reads TGTGCCAGCAGTGAAAACGGACAGAGCGCTGAAGCTTTCTTT. This sequence encodes CASSENGQSAEAFF.

The V gene is TRBV6-5, the J gene TRBJ1-3, with D perhaps TRBD1 (5 bases). CDR3 length equals 14 residues. The V end was cut by 5 bases, the J end by 4 bases, with 12 bases between. Per the germline V gene, CDR1 is MNHEY and CDR2 is SVGAGI. CDR3: CASSPTGGGNTIYF. The CDR3 DNA reads TGTGCCAGCAGTCCTACGGGGGGGGGAAACACCATATATTTT.

The V and J genes are TRBV19 and TRBJ2-1; D remains unclear. CDR1 LNHDA and CDR2 SQIVND come from the germline V gene (reference sequence). Trimming took off 4 bases at V and 6 bases at J, with 10 bases between the two ends. This CDR3 comprises 13 residues. CDR3 in DNA: TGTGCCAGTAGTAGCGGTTCGGGCAATGAGCAGTTCTTC. It encodes CASSSGSGNEQFF.

A single count supports this clone. The chain employs TRBV9 and TRBJ2-2; 7 bases agree with TRBD2. The junction had 5 bases not matched to a gene; V was cut back by 0 bases and J by 6 bases. The CDR3 has 15 amino acids. Germline values: CDR1 SGDLS, CDR2 YYNGEE. In DNA, the CDR3 is TGTGCCAGCAGCGTAGCAGGCGGGAGCCCCGGGGAGCTGTTTTTT. Its translation: CASSVAGGSPGELFF. The variable domain in full, completed from reference TRBV9 and TRBJ2-2, reads DSGVTQTPKHLITATGQRVTLRCSPRSGDLSVYWYQQSLDQGLQFLIQYYNGEERAKGNILERFSAQQFPDLHSELNLSSLELGDSALYFCASSVAGGSPGELFFGEGSRLTVL.

The chain is built from TRBV7-2 and TRBJ2-7; no definite D call. Per germline, CDR1 SGHTA and CDR2 FQGNSA. The CDR3 has 13 amino acids. The ends were cut back, 0 bases at V and 6 bases at J, with 9 bases in the middle. The CDR3, as DNA: TGTGCCAGCAGCTTAGCGCGATCAAGCGAGCAGTACTTC. Translating it yields CASSLARSSEQYF.

This chain uses TRBV10-2 with TRBJ2-7; a possible D gene is TRBD2 (5 bases). Germline CDR1 is WSHSY and CDR2 is SAAADI. CDR3 size: 15 residues. The V end lost 2 bases, the J end lost 3 bases, and 14 bases lay between the germline ends. The CDR3 region has the DNA TGCGCCAGCAGTGAGGCCCGGACTGGGCGCTACGAGCAGTACTTC. Translated: CASSEARTGRYEQYF.